This TCR beta chain was retrieved from a study of shared clonotypes between healthy human individuals. Study-level findings and limits: Incomplete sequencing of sorted subsets was indicated by rarefaction despite large depth. The study found 4.5% to 5% of naive CD4 clonotypes shared across four donors. Investigators expected sequencing depth to affect clonotype sharing among donors.

The authors divided CD4+ cells into CD45RA+ naive and CD45RA-negative memory subsets. This clone has only a few counts. Its antigen is currently unknown. Clones were read by immunoSEQ multiplex PCR, and TCRdb kept only the in-frame ones, dropping some. The repertoire includes approximately 700,000 clones, 55% to 85% of them detected once, and 1.5% to 2% sits in the top ten. Trimming stripped 5 bases from V and 0 bases from J, with 20 bases between. Germline-derived CDR1 and CDR2 are SGHVS and FQNEAQ. This CDR3 has 18 amino acids. Material for sequencing was memory CD4+ T cells sorted from blood. Subset of the sample: CD45RA-negative fraction. This sequence originates from a woman between 25 and 40 years old in good health. The genes are TRBV7-8 and TRBJ2-4, with a tentative D call TRBD1 (5 bases). The DNA for the CDR3 is TGTGCCAGCAGCCCCCGTGAGATGACAGTCATAGCCAAAAACATTCAGTACTTC. It is translated as CASSPREMTVIAKNIQYF.